This TCR beta chain was documented in a study of HIV-infected patients and healthy controls. The CDR3 runs 16 residues. Germline CDR1 reads MNHNY; CDR2 reads SVGAGI (reference sequence). Trimming shortened V by 6 bases and J by 3 bases, and 19 bases separated the two germline ends. In its sample, this clonotype was seen many times. TCRdb re-analysed the 5' RACE reads in MiXCR, keeping a single row per CDR3 protein. The sample contains tens of thousands of distinct CDR3 sequences, 19% of which appear only once. The TCR comes from a human donor in good health. The sequencing input was CD4+ T cells from blood. The chain carries TRBV6-6 and TRBJ2-3; weak D call: TRBD2 (6 bases). The CDR3 protein is CASSRLLGGATDTQYF. The CDR3 DNA is TGTGCCAGCAGCCGACTACTCGGAGGGGCGACAGATACGCAGTATTTT.